Detailed here is one T cell receptor beta chain. Using immunoSEQ multiplex PCR, the repertoire was profiled, and TCRdb retains in-frame clones only, with some absent. There are around 38,000 clones in the sample; around 82% occur only once, and approximately 6.9% lies in the top ten. This record belongs to a study of OX40 agonist ivuxolimab in advanced cancers. Whole-study context: Treatment of patients was with ivuxolimab, an agonistic anti-OX40 (CD134) antibody. Prior therapy, whether anti-PD-1, anti-PD-L1 or anti-CTLA-4, was allowed, and less than 45% had some.

Germline CDR1 is SNHLY and CDR2 is FYNNEI. With V trimmed by 7 bases and J by 1 base, 9 bases remained unmatched. The CDR3 totals 16 residues. This sequence was found in an adult with an advanced solid tumor such as melanoma, head and neck, liver or kidney cancer. V usage is TRBV2 and J usage is TRBJ2-2; 7 bases are a match to TRBD2. This specimen consisted of CD4+ or CD8+ T cells sorted from blood, obtained in a trial of the OX40 agonist ivuxolimab. The CDR3 DNA sequence: TGTGCCAGCACCGTAACCGGGACTAAGAACACCGGGGAGCTGTTTTTT. Translating gives CASTVTGTKNTGELFF.